This is a list of T cell receptor beta chains from one sample in a study of cytotoxic CD8 clonotypes in ibrutinib-treated CLL. The assay was immunoSEQ multiplex PCR, and TCRdb's table has in-frame clones only and misses some. The sample records around 140,000 clones, about 80% being singletons. Source: PBMCs, taken after 24 months of ibrutinib treatment. The receptor set was obtained from a human donor with chronic lymphocytic leukemia. The CDR3 runs from the conserved cysteine through the conserved F or W. A D gene is named only where the DNA matches it firmly. Some rows have no size entry. The others give once, few or many, or a class for an expanded clone.

cdr3_nt | cdr3_aa | j_call | v_call | d_call | cdr3_length | clone_size
TGTGCCAGCAGCGCCCAGGGAACCCAGGGTACTGAAGCTTTCTTT | CASSAQGTQGTEAFF | TRBJ1-1 | TRBV2 | NA | 15 | medium-sized
TGTGCCAGCAGTCCAGGTTGGGACTATGGCTACACCTTC | CASSPGWDYGYTF | TRBJ1-2 | TRBV27 | NA | 13 | NA
TGCGCCAGCAGCTTGGGTGGGGCCTTGGGACAAGAGACCCAGTACTTC | CASSLGGALGQETQYF | TRBJ2-5 | TRBV5-1 | NA | 16 | NA
TGTGCCAGCAGCCAAGCGGGTACGGGCTGGTGGGGCTACGAGCAGTACTTC | CASSQAGTGWWGYEQYF | TRBJ2-7 | TRBV4-2 | NA | 17 | NA
TGTGCCAGCAGCGGGAGCGGAGCGAACACCGGGGAGCTGTTTTTT | CASSGSGANTGELFF | TRBJ2-2 | TRBV28 | NA | 15 | NA
TGTGCCAGCAGTCCAGGACAGCGGTGGACTGAAGCTTTCTTT | CASSPGQRWTEAFF | TRBJ1-1 | TRBV27 | NA | 14 | many
TGTGCCAGCAGTGAATCTAACAGTCTCGCGTCCGGCACAGATACGCAGTATTTT | CASSESNSLASGTDTQYF | TRBJ2-3 | TRBV2 | NA | 18 | NA
TGTGCCATCAGTGAGTCGAGCGCAGGGGGAAACACCATATATTTT | CAISESSAGGNTIYF | TRBJ1-3 | TRBV10-3 | NA | 15 | NA
TGCAGCGTTGAGAGGGCCCTAGGCTATGGCTACACCTTC | CSVERALGYGYTF | TRBJ1-2 | TRBV29-1 | NA | 13 | NA
TGTGCCAGCAGCGGTTGGACAGGGACCTACGAGCAGTACTTC | CASSGWTGTYEQYF | TRBJ2-7 | TRBV6-5 | TRBD1 | 14 | NA
TGTGCCAGTACCCCCCTGACAGGGATGGGCTACACCTTC | CASTPLTGMGYTF | TRBJ1-2 | TRBV19 | TRBD1 | 13 | NA
TGTGCCATCAGTGACCCCACTAGCGGGGGTCGGAGAGAGACCCAGTACTTC | CAISDPTSGGRRETQYF | TRBJ2-5 | TRBV10-3 | TRBD2 | 17 | NA
TGTGCCAGTAGTATGGGCAGGGCACCCGGGGAGCTGTTTTTT | CASSMGRAPGELFF | TRBJ2-2 | TRBV19 | NA | 14 | once
TGTGCCAGCAGCGTAGGAGTCGGGCAGGGCGCGGATGAGCAGTTCTTC | CASSVGVGQGADEQFF | TRBJ2-1 | TRBV9 | NA | 16 | NA
TGTGCCAGTACCGGCGCGGAGCTGTTTTTT | CASTGAELFF | TRBJ2-2 | TRBV19 | NA | 10 | NA
TGCGCCAGCGGGCCCGGGACCCACGGGGGCTACACCTTC | CASGPGTHGGYTF | TRBJ1-2 | TRBV5-1 | NA | 13 | few
TGTGCCAGTAGTATGGGTCACACCCGATTCTATAGCAATCAGCCCCAGCATTTT | CASSMGHTRFYSNQPQHF | TRBJ1-5 | TRBV19 | NA | 18 | NA
TGTGCCAGCTCACCAGGGGCTGGAGAGCAGTACTTC | CASSPGAGEQYF | TRBJ2-7 | TRBV18 | NA | 12 | NA
TGTGCCAGCAGCCCCAGGGAGAGCTATGGCTACACCTTC | CASSPRESYGYTF | TRBJ1-2 | TRBV27 | NA | 13 | few
TGCGCCAGCAGCACAGGTGGGGGACGGGCGGTGGATACGCAGTATTTT | CASSTGGGRAVDTQYF | TRBJ2-3 | TRBV5-1 | NA | 16 | NA
TGTGCCAGCAGCCTCCATCCCGGGTCCCCTAATGAAAAACTGTTTTTT | CASSLHPGSPNEKLFF | TRBJ1-4 | TRBV28 | NA | 16 | once
TGTGCCAGCAGGGCAGATAATCAGCCCCAGCATTTT | CASRADNQPQHF | TRBJ1-5 | TRBV2 | NA | 12 | few
TGTGCCAGCGCCCTCGGGCCGAGCTCCTACAATGAGCAGTTCTTC | CASALGPSSYNEQFF | TRBJ2-1 | TRBV6-5 | NA | 15 | NA
TGCGCCAGCAGCCAAGGAGGGGCCGGGACAGAAGCTTTCTTT | CASSQGGAGTEAFF | TRBJ1-1 | TRBV4-3 | NA | 14 | NA
TGTGCCAGCAGCCCCATGGGGGGGAACACCGGGGAGCTGTTTTTT | CASSPMGGNTGELFF | TRBJ2-2 | TRBV7-8 | NA | 15 | NA
TGCGCCAGCCACTCTGGGGCCAACGTCCTGACTTTC | CASHSGANVLTF | TRBJ2-6 | TRBV10-2 | NA | 12 | few
TGTGCCAGCAGTTTAGCACAGGGGACGCCACCTGAAGCTTTCTTT | CASSLAQGTPPEAFF | TRBJ1-1 | TRBV28 | TRBD1 | 15 | NA
TGTGCCATCAGTGAGTTTGGCAGGGGGGATACGCAGTATTTT | CAISEFGRGDTQYF | TRBJ2-3 | TRBV10-3 | TRBD1 | 14 | NA
TGTGCCAGCAGCCCCCTTGGGGGGGGCTACAATGAGCAGTTCTTC | CASSPLGGGYNEQFF | TRBJ2-1 | TRBV4-2 | TRBD2 | 15 | NA
TGCGCCAGCAGCTCACTAGCCGGGACAGGGGGCCCCGGGGAGCTGTTTTTT | CASSSLAGTGGPGELFF | TRBJ2-2 | TRBV5-1 | TRBD1 | 17 | once
TGTGCCAGCTCACCACGGACCGACGAGGGCTACACCTTC | CASSPRTDEGYTF | TRBJ1-2 | TRBV18 | NA | 13 | NA
TGCGCCAGCAGCTTTGACAGGGGGACAGATACGCAGTATTTT | CASSFDRGTDTQYF | TRBJ2-3 | TRBV5-1 | TRBD1 | 14 | NA
TGTGCCAGCAACAGCGGGGGGTCAGATACGCAGTATTTT | CASNSGGSDTQYF | TRBJ2-3 | TRBV28 | TRBD2 | 13 | NA
TGTGCCAGCAGCCCCACCCCGGGACAGGGAGGTGGCCCGAACACTGAAGCTTTCTTT | CASSPTPGQGGGPNTEAFF | TRBJ1-1 | TRBV9 | TRBD1 | 19 | NA
TGTGCCAGTAGTCCCCAGGACAGGAGTTGGGAGACCCAGTACTTC | CASSPQDRSWETQYF | TRBJ2-5 | TRBV19 | TRBD1 | 15 | NA
TGCGCCAGCAGCCCCCCACTAGCACCAGATACGCAGTATTTT | CASSPPLAPDTQYF | TRBJ2-3 | TRBV4-3 | NA | 14 | NA
TGTGCCAGCAGCTTAGGGGGCAGAGAAAACATTCAGTACTTC | CASSLGGRENIQYF | TRBJ2-4 | TRBV7-2 | NA | 14 | once
TGTGCCAGCAGGACCGGACAGGGGGAATTCTACGAGCAGTACTTC | CASRTGQGEFYEQYF | TRBJ2-7 | TRBV6-6 | TRBD1 | 15 | NA
TGTGCCTGGAGCCCAAGCTGGGAGACCCAGTACTTC | CAWSPSWETQYF | TRBJ2-5 | TRBV30 | NA | 12 | NA
TGTGCCAGCTCACGGGGCGGCGCCTACAATGAGCAGTTCTTC | CASSRGGAYNEQFF | TRBJ2-1 | TRBV18 | NA | 14 | once
TGCAGTGCCGGGACAGGAAACATTCAGTACTTC | CSAGTGNIQYF | TRBJ2-4 | TRBV20-1 | TRBD1 | 11 | NA
TGTGCCAGTAGTATAGGGGAGCCCGTCTATGGCTACACCTTC | CASSIGEPVYGYTF | TRBJ1-2 | TRBV19 | NA | 14 | NA
TGCGCCAGCACCCCGAGGGTCCCCAGCTCCTACGAGCAGTACTTC | CASTPRVPSSYEQYF | TRBJ2-7 | TRBV4-3 | NA | 15 | NA
TGTGCCAGCAGCCAGGGGGACCCGGTGGTTGGTGAGCAGTTCTTC | CASSQGDPVVGEQFF | TRBJ2-1 | TRBV11-3 | TRBD1 | 15 | NA
TGTGCCAGCAGTTACCTGAGGGGGGGAACCGGGGAGCTGTTTTTT | CASSYLRGGTGELFF | TRBJ2-2 | TRBV6-6 | NA | 15 | NA
TGTGCCAGTAGTCAGGGGCTCCAAGAGACCCAGTACTTC | CASSQGLQETQYF | TRBJ2-5 | TRBV19 | NA | 13 | NA
TGCAGTGCTAGATTGGGGGGCTACACCTTC | CSARLGGYTF | TRBJ1-2 | TRBV20-1 | NA | 10 | many
TGTGCCAGCAGCCTCCCGGGACAGGGGGCGCGGCGGCCTGAAGCTTTCTTT | CASSLPGQGARRPEAFF | TRBJ1-1 | TRBV28 | TRBD1 | 17 | many
TGCGCCAGCACCGGGGGGGCGGCAGGGCCTAGCACAGATACGCAGTATTTT | CASTGGAAGPSTDTQYF | TRBJ2-3 | TRBV5-1 | TRBD2 | 17 | NA
TGCGCCAGCAGCCAAGGGGGGACAGCCTCTGGGGCCAACGTCCTGACTTTC | CASSQGGTASGANVLTF | TRBJ2-6 | TRBV4-3 | TRBD1 | 17 | NA
TGTGCCAGTAGTATAGGAATCCCCGCTGAAGCTTTCTTT | CASSIGIPAEAFF | TRBJ1-1 | TRBV19 | NA | 13 | few
TGTGCCAGCAGCCTTCTATCCCTGGCCTTCTTC | CASSLLSLAFF | TRBJ2-1 | TRBV11-2 | NA | 11 | NA
TGTGCCAGCAGCCAAGACTTGGGGGTCCCACTGTTTTTT | CASSQDLGVPLFF | TRBJ1-4 | TRBV14 | NA | 13 | NA
TGTGCCAGCAGCTTTCTTGGGAGGAACACTGAAGCTTTCTTT | CASSFLGRNTEAFF | TRBJ1-1 | TRBV5-6 | NA | 14 | NA
TGTGCCAGCAGCACCCGGGGGCTTAATGAAAAACTGTTTTTT | CASSTRGLNEKLFF | TRBJ1-4 | TRBV28 | NA | 14 | few
TGTGCCAGCAGCCCGGGACAGCTGAATGAAAAACTGTTTTTT | CASSPGQLNEKLFF | TRBJ1-4 | TRBV28 | TRBD1 | 14 | few
TGTGCCAGTAGTCCCGGCGGGGCTACCTACGAGCAGTACTTC | CASSPGGATYEQYF | TRBJ2-7 | TRBV19 | NA | 14 | once
TGTGCCAGCAGTTACGGGGCTAGCGGGGGCCGGGGGACCCAGTACTTC | CASSYGASGGRGTQYF | TRBJ2-5 | TRBV6-6 | TRBD2 | 16 | NA